This paragraph reports one T cell receptor beta chain. Its antigen is unknown. This sample was included in a study of PD-1 blockade in mismatch repair-deficient tumors. Whole-study findings and limits: After pembrolizumab, tumor-resident clones rose rapidly, then generally contracted before radiologic responses.

TCRdb's copy holds only in-frame clones and misses some; the assay was immunoSEQ multiplex PCR. The table records about 68,000 clones, approximately 80% of them present only once. Germline V lookup: CDR1 MNHEY, CDR2 SVGAGI. CDR3 length: 16 amino acids. The trim removed 0 bases at V and 5 bases at J, leaving 4 bases unmatched. J is TRBJ1-2 and V is TRBV6-5; 12 bases agree with TRBD1. This TCR was recovered from an adult with mismatch repair-deficient cancer. Sequenced here: peripheral blood, sampled 2 weeks after starting pembrolizumab. The CDR3 bases are TGTGCCAGCAGTTACTCCGGGACAGGGGGCGGGTATGGCTACACCTTC. This codes for CASSYSGTGGGYGYTF.